One and the same sample provided the 22 T cell receptor beta chains below, sequenced in a study of early T cells in non-severe SARS-CoV-2 infection. TCRdb re-derived calls from the 5' RACE reads in MiXCR, one entry per CDR3 protein. Here the sample spans roughly 69,000 distinct CDR3 sequences, approximately 9.1% being singletons. This sample comprised whole blood, obtained at baseline. These receptors all stem from an adult who was a healthcare worker with PCR-confirmed SARS-CoV-2 infection or an uninfected control (not recorded which).

The chain carries TRBV7-2 and TRBJ1-1; D unresolved. There are 11 residues in the CDR3. CDR1 is SGHTA and CDR2 is FQGNSA in the germline V gene. Trimming cost V 5 bases and J 9 bases, with 10 bases left between them. This CDR3 reads CASSAEVQAFF. CDR3 bases: TGTGCCAGCAGCGCGGAGGTACAAGCTTTCTTT.

The chain has TRBV12-3 or TRBV12-4 and TRBJ1-2; D may be TRBD1 (6 bases). CDR3 length: 13 amino acids. Between the trimmed V and J ends, which lost 4 bases and 4 bases, there was a span of 10 bases. CDR3 in amino acids: CASSYGRGYGYTF. The DNA of the CDR3 is TGTGCCAGCAGTTACGGCAGGGGCTATGGCTACACCTTC.

CDR3: CASSLRGGANVLTF. DNA for the CDR3: TGTGCCAGCAGTTTACGGGGTGGGGCCAACGTCCTGACTTTC. The genes are TRBV28 and TRBJ2-6, with a tentative D call TRBD2 (5 bases). Germline V gene data show CDR1 as MDHEN and CDR2 as SYDVKM. The CDR3 is 14 residues long. Trimming took 2 bases from V and 3 from J, leaving 5 bases between them.

This clonotype has a count of ten or more. The chain uses TRBV5-1 and TRBJ1-5; D is undetermined. V lost 4 bases to trimming and J lost 0 bases, with 14 bases between them. Germline CDR1 is SGHRS and CDR2 is YFSETQ. CDR3 length equals 16 residues. The DNA of the CDR3 is TGCGCCAGCAGCCCGACGGGAGGATATAGCAATCAGCCCCAGCATTTT. It codes for CASSPTGGYSNQPQHF.

This clonotype has a handful of counts. V is TRBV7-2 and J is TRBJ2-5; perhaps TRBD1 as D (5 bases). This CDR3 contains 14 residues. V was cut by 4 bases and J by 1 base, with 10 bases left in between. The V gene's germline CDR1 is SGHTA and CDR2 FQGNSA. This CDR3 is CASSSIGAQETQYF. As DNA, the CDR3 is TGTGCCAGCAGCTCAATAGGGGCCCAAGAGACCCAGTACTTC.

The table lists this clonotype with many counts. The rearrangement uses TRBV7-6 and TRBJ2-3; D possibly corresponds to TRBD2 (5 bases). In germline, CDR1 is SGHVS, CDR2 FNYEAQ. The CDR3 contains 12 residues. V was pared by 5 bases and J by 7 bases, with 10 bases between. For the CDR3, the DNA is TGTGCCAGCAGCCCGCCGGGGAATACGCAGTATTTT. It is translated as CASSPPGNTQYF.

This clonotype was counted at least ten times. The chain has TRBV5-1 and TRBJ2-5; D is ambiguous. V was shortened by 5 bases and J by 5 bases, with 7 bases between the two germline ends. CDR3 size: 11 residues. Germline CDR1 SGHRS, CDR2 YFSETQ. The CDR3 sequence is CASRWMETQYF. CDR3 in DNA: TGCGCCAGCAGGTGGATGGAGACCCAGTACTTC.

The sample holds many counts of this clonotype. V usage is TRBV18 and J usage is TRBJ2-1; no definite D call. The length of the CDR3 is 15 residues. Deletions cut 2 bases from V and 0 bases from J, with 8 bases between. The germline CDR1 and CDR2 sequences are KGHSH and LQKENI. CDR3 loop: CASSPGPSSYNEQFF. The DNA for the CDR3 is TGTGCCAGCTCACCAGGGCCGAGCTCCTACAATGAGCAGTTCTTC.

This clonotype came up many times. The DNA of the CDR3 is TGCAGTGCTAGAGGGGAACAACGGACAGATACGCAGTATTTT. Translated, it gives CSARGEQRTDTQYF. The chain is built from TRBV20-1 and TRBJ2-3; no definite D call. The CDR3 extends over 14 amino acids. In germline, CDR1 is DFQATT, CDR2 SNEGSKA (reference sequence). V shed 1 base and J shed 3 bases, with 11 bases lying between them.

This clonotype was detected many times. J is TRBJ2-1 and V is TRBV28; 9 bases are a match to TRBD2. The V and J ends lost 3 bases and 7 bases, in that order; junction bases with no gene match: 7. The CDR3 runs to 15 residues. Germline values: CDR1 MDHEN, CDR2 SYDVKM. CDR3 residues: CASSLAIAGENEQFF. In DNA, the CDR3 is TGTGCCAGCAGTTTGGCGATAGCGGGAGAGAATGAGCAGTTCTTC.

The chain is built from TRBV5-1 and TRBJ2-6, with 7 bases lining up with TRBD2. Germline V gene sequence: CDR1 SGHRS, CDR2 YFSETQ. Trimming took 0 bases from V and 12 from J; bases not matched to a gene: 3. The CDR3 is made up of 13 amino acids. The CDR3 loop is CASSLDRGGVLTF. CDR3 DNA sequence: TGCGCCAGCAGCTTGGATCGCGGGGGCGTCCTGACTTTC.

The CDR3 coding sequence is TGTGCCAGCAGGATACGGGATTACGGCGAGCAGTACTTC. Translated, it gives CASRIRDYGEQYF. J is TRBJ2-7 and V is TRBV2; a weak D match, TRBD2 (5 bases). V gave up 6 bases and J gave up 6 bases, with 15 bases separating them. Germline V gene sequence: CDR1 SNHLY, CDR2 FYNNEI. This CDR3 is built from 13 residues.

Only a few counts were recorded for this clonotype. This rearrangement joins TRBV18 to TRBJ2-1; TRBD2 agrees at 8 bases. Per germline, CDR1 KGHSH and CDR2 LQKENI. V trimming: 6 bases; J trimming: 10 bases; junction bases outside the gene matches: 11. The CDR3 length is 14 residues. Here the CDR3 reads CASSIGAGEGEQFF. The DNA of the CDR3 is TGTGCCAGCTCCATTGGAGCGGGAGAGGGCGAGCAGTTCTTC.

Many counts were recorded for this clonotype. The rearrangement links TRBV20-1 to TRBJ2-3, with TRBD1 matching 11 bases. The CDR3 runs to 12 residues. Germline trimming cut 3 bases from V and 14 bases from J; bases unmatched to any gene: 7. Germline V gene lookup returns CDR1 DFQATT and CDR2 SNEGSKA (reference sequence). The CDR3 loop is CSARDRGRWGYF. The CDR3 DNA follows: TGCAGTGCTAGGGACAGGGGGCGTTGGGGGTATTTT.

This clonotype was seen repeatedly, ten times or more. The chain has TRBV5-6 and TRBJ2-5; unclear D gene. Germline V gives CDR1 SGHDT, CDR2 YYEEEE. Trimming cost V 1 base and J 0 bases, with 7 bases left between them. This CDR3 region has 14 residues. The CDR3 region is CASSLPDYQETQYF. The CDR3 nucleotides read TGTGCCAGCAGCTTGCCGGATTACCAAGAGACCCAGTACTTC.

This clonotype was seen only a few times. The chain uses TRBV27 and TRBJ2-1; TRBD2 agrees at 9 bases. The length of the CDR3 is 16 residues. Germline V gene lookup returns CDR1 MNHEY and CDR2 SMNVEV (reference sequence). With 2 bases clipped from V and 8 bases from J, the junction kept 10 bases outside the gene matches. The DNA of the CDR3 is TGTGCCAGCAGTTTACTCTTAGCGGGAGTCGAGGATGAGCAGTTCTTC. This codes for CASSLLLAGVEDEQFF.

The chain carries TRBV29-1 and TRBJ2-7, with D perhaps given as TRBD1 or TRBD2 (6 bases each). V gave up 5 bases and J gave up 1 base, with 12 bases separating them. The CDR3 extends over 13 amino acids. The germline gives CDR1 SQVTM, CDR2 ANQGSEA. In DNA form, the CDR3 reads TGCAGCGTTTTCGGGGGCGCGTCCTACGAGCAGTACTTC. Translated: CSVFGGASYEQYF.

This clonotype was observed a handful of times. The chain links TRBV28 to TRBJ1-1; D is unresolved. In germline, CDR1 is MDHEN, CDR2 SYDVKM. Trimming shortened V by 7 bases and J by 1 base, and 16 bases separated the two germline ends. CDR3 length equals 15 residues. The CDR3 loop is CASTNPQEWNTEAFF. CDR3 in DNA: TGTGCCAGCACCAACCCCCAGGAATGGAACACTGAAGCTTTCTTT.

The chain uses TRBV20-1 and TRBJ2-7; D is perhaps TRBD2 (6 bases). Germline V CDR1 and CDR2: DFQATT, SNEGSKA (reference sequence). This CDR3 region has 13 residues. Trimming removed 4 bases at V and 3 bases at J, with 13 bases between. The CDR3 reads CSANRDLYYEQYF. In DNA, the CDR3 is TGCAGTGCTAATCGGGACTTATACTACGAGCAGTACTTC.

In regard to this clonotype: This may be a read error: a much more frequent sequence differs by one nucleotide. The chain joins TRBV28 to TRBJ2-1; maybe TRBD2 (6 bases). Germline V gene sequence: CDR1 MDHEN, CDR2 SYDVKM. This CDR3 contains 16 residues. This CDR3 is CVSSSLSGTLLNEQFF. The DNA for the CDR3 is TGTGTCAGCAGTTCCCTTTCCGGGACTCTTCTCAATGAGCAGTTCTTC. The full variable domain, its missing parts supplied by reference TRBV28 and TRBJ2-1, is DVKVTQSSRYLVKRTGEKVFLECVQDMDHENMFWYRQDPGLGLRLIYFSYDVKMKEKGDIPEGYSVSREKKERFSLILESASTNQTSMYLCVSSSLSGTLLNEQFFGPGTRLTVL.

This clonotype was recorded a few times. This sequence joins TRBV29-1 and TRBJ2-7; D remains unclear. The CDR3 length is 11 residues. Germline lookup yields CDR1 SQVTM and CDR2 ANQGSEA. The V end lost 4 bases, the J end lost 5 bases, and 9 bases lay between the germline ends. CDR3: CSVGAVNEQYF. The CDR3 DNA reads TGCAGCGTTGGGGCGGTTAACGAGCAGTACTTC.

At least ten counts were recorded for this clonotype. V usage is TRBV2 and J usage is TRBJ2-7; either TRBD1 or TRBD2 may supply D (5 bases each). The CDR3 length is 14 residues. The germline V gene has CDR1 SNHLY and CDR2 FYNNEI. Trimming left V 6 bases short and J 7 bases short, with 19 bases between. The CDR3 reads CASRSGTDTGEQYF. CDR3 in DNA: TGTGCCAGCAGATCCGGGACGGACACGGGGGAGCAGTACTTC.